Shown below are 11 T cell receptor beta chains from a single sample sequenced in a study of T cell responses to AZD1222 COVID-19 vaccine. Some clones are missing from TCRdb's copy, which holds only in-frame ones; the method was immunoSEQ multiplex PCR. The sample includes around 100,000 clones, about nine tenths of them seen just once. The sample consisted of peripheral blood, taken on day 0 of AZD1222 vaccination. The receptors originated from an adult in good health.

DNA for the CDR3: TGTGCCAGCAGTTATTCGGGGCAGGGGAGGTACGAGCAGTACTTC. Its translation is CASSYSGQGRYEQYF. V and J are TRBV6-5 and TRBJ2-7, with D possibly being TRBD1 or TRBD2 (6 bases each). Germline V gives CDR1 MNHEY, CDR2 SVGAGI. V lost 3 bases to trimming and J lost 4 bases, with 16 bases between them. The CDR3 sequence is 15 residues long.

This chain joins TRBV6-1 and TRBJ1-5; D unresolved. This CDR3 region has 13 residues. Deletions cut 2 bases from V and 4 bases from J, with 6 bases between. Germline CDR1 is MNHNS and CDR2 is SASEGT. CDR3 nucleotides: TGTGCCAGCAGTGAAAGGCAGAATCAGCCCCAGCATTTT. This gives the protein CASSERQNQPQHF.

V is TRBV2 and J is TRBJ1-1, with D unclear. This CDR3 region has 14 residues. Germline CDR1 and CDR2: SNHLY and FYNNEI. V was trimmed by 7 bases and J by 1 base, leaving 13 bases between them. The CDR3 here is CASMLVRANTEAFF. CDR3 DNA sequence: TGTGCCAGCATGCTGGTACGGGCGAACACTGAAGCTTTCTTT. Combining the CDR3 with reference TRBV2 and TRBJ1-1 gives the whole variable domain EPEVTQTPSHQVTQMGQEVILRCVPISNHLYFYWYRQILGQKVEFLVSFYNNEISEKSEIFDDQFSVERPDGSNFTLKIRSTKLEDSAMYFCASMLVRANTEAFFGQGTRLTVV.

This chain links TRBV11-3 with TRBJ2-1; D remains ambiguous. Germline lookup yields CDR1 SGHNT and CDR2 YENEEA. Deletions cut 4 bases from V and 7 bases from J, with 11 bases between. The CDR3 runs 13 residues. CDR3 protein: CASSSTSLNEQFF. CDR3 coding DNA: TGTGCCAGCAGCTCCACTTCTTTAAATGAGCAGTTCTTC.

The J gene is TRBJ1-5, the V gene TRBV30; TRBD1 agrees at 7 bases. Germline V lookup: CDR1 GTSNPN, CDR2 SVGIG (reference sequence). V shed 1 base and J 3 bases; nucleotides not matched to a gene: 6. CDR3 length equals 15 residues. In nucleotides, the CDR3 is TGTGCCTGGAGTGGAGGGGGCATGGACAATCAGCCCCAGCATTTT. Its translation: CAWSGGGMDNQPQHF. Complete variable domain (other parts from reference TRBV30 and TRBJ1-5): SQTIHQWPATLVQPVGSPLSLECTVEGTSNPNLYWYRQAAGRGLQLLFYSVGIGQISSEVPQNLSASRPQDRQFILSSKKLLLSDSGFYLCAWSGGGMDNQPQHFGDGTRLSIL.

The rearrangement uses TRBV7-3 and TRBJ2-3; TRBD2 matches 7 bases. CDR1 SGHTA and CDR2 FQGTGA come from the germline V gene. With 3 bases clipped from V and 1 base from J, the junction kept 7 bases outside the gene matches. The CDR3 runs 16 residues. In nucleotides, the CDR3 is TGTGCCAGCAGCTTCCAACCGGCGGGGGGCACAGATACGCAGTATTTT. Its protein product is CASSFQPAGGTDTQYF.

The V and J genes are TRBV7-8 and TRBJ1-6; 7 bases map to TRBD1. The CDR3 has 15 residues. V gave up 7 bases and J gave up 7 bases; unmatched junction bases: 10. CDR1 is SGHVS, CDR2 FQNEAQ, per germline. CDR3 amino acids: CASKPLTGRNSPLHF. CDR3 nucleotides: TGTGCCAGCAAACCCCTGACAGGGAGGAATTCACCCCTCCACTTT. Combining the CDR3 with reference TRBV7-8 and TRBJ1-6 gives the whole variable domain GAGVSQSPRYKVAKRGQDVALRCDPISGHVSLFWYQQALGQGPEFLTYFQNEAQLDKSGLPSDRFFAERPEGSVSTLKIQRTQQEDSAVYLCASKPLTGRNSPLHFGNGTRLTVT.

A note on this clone: This specimen includes other DNA sequences encoding the same CDR3. The chain employs TRBV20-1 and TRBJ1-3; no definite D call. This CDR3 region has 11 residues. The V gene's germline CDR1 is DFQATT and CDR2 SNEGSKA (reference sequence). V was pared by 3 bases and J by 4 bases, with 4 bases between. In nucleotides, the CDR3 is TGCAGTGCTAGTGACGGAAACACCATATATTTT. Its translation: CSASDGNTIYF.

The chain employs TRBV30 and TRBJ2-7, with TRBD1 matching 10 bases. CDR1 and CDR2 from the germline V gene are GTSNPN and SVGIG (reference sequence). The CDR3 runs 14 residues. The V segment lost 0 bases and the J segment 6 bases; nucleotides outside the gene matches: 5. The CDR3 protein is CAWSVVGTGVEQYF. In nucleotides, the CDR3 is TGTGCCTGGAGTGTCGTCGGGACAGGGGTCGAGCAGTACTTC.

The genes are TRBV11-3 and TRBJ2-5; D remains unclear. This CDR3 has 13 amino acids. Germline lookup yields CDR1 SGHNT and CDR2 YENEEA. V lost 4 bases and J 2 bases, leaving 8 bases between the germline ends. CDR3 sequence (DNA): TGTGCCAGCAGCTCGACTGAGCAAGAGACCCAGTACTTC. Translation gives CASSSTEQETQYF.

The V call is TRBV19, the J call TRBJ1-5; 7 positions agree with TRBD1. After removal of 4 bases from V and 4 bases from J, the junction contained 4 bases not matched to a gene. Germline-derived CDR1 and CDR2 are LNHDA and SQIVND (reference sequence). CDR3 length equals 14 residues. The CDR3 spells CASSRDRDNQPQHF. DNA of the CDR3: TGTGCCAGTAGTAGAGACAGGGATAATCAGCCCCAGCATTTT.